These 15 T cell receptor beta chains came from one sample sequenced in a study of regulatory T cells in long-lasting Graves disease (dated by TCRdb to the early 2020s). The sample's time point label, in plain terms: newly diagnosed GD, antithyroid drugs for less than 3 months. RNA was extracted from PBMCs in TRIzol for both TCR sequencing and RNA sequencing. Libraries came from multiplex PCR. The run used an Illumina HiSeq 4000. iRepertoire HTBI primers and Arm-PCR amplification of CDR3 regions were used to construct TCR beta libraries. Through fastp at Q25 and MiXCR, TCRdb rebuilt clones from the public reads, retaining in-frame beta chains. Identical CDR3 protein sequences are pooled into one entry, listed with their most common genes and DNA. The sample table shows around 250,000 distinct CDR3 sequences, and roughly 21% are seen once. Clones ranked in the top ten supply about 15% of the sample.

Sequences were derived from peripheral blood mononuclear cells (PBMCs), sampled at new diagnosis, from a patient treated with antithyroid drugs. These receptors were obtained from a female donor with Graves disease.

At least ten counts were recorded for this clonotype. The V gene is TRBV20-1, the J gene TRBJ2-3; perhaps D is TRBD1 or TRBD2 (6 bases each). Trimming stripped 3 bases from V and 4 bases from J, with 17 bases between. The CDR3 has 15 amino acids. From germline, CDR1 is DFQATT and CDR2 SNEGSKA (reference sequence). In nucleotides, the CDR3 is TGCAGTGCTAGCGGGGGCGGTCCTCTCTCAGATACGCAGTATTTT. Protein sequence: CSASGGGPLSDTQYF.

Remarks on this clonotype: A much larger clone lies a single base off, so this may be a read error. Because it lacks the conserved phenylalanine or tryptophan at the end, this CDR3 is likely a read error. The gene calls are TRBV6-1 and TRBJ2-1; D perhaps matches TRBD1 (5 bases). V was trimmed by 2 bases and J by 12 bases, leaving 14 bases between them. This CDR3 contains 13 residues. Germline V gene data show CDR1 as MNHNS and CDR2 as SASEGT. CDR3 protein: CASSEKARVGQFL. DNA of the CDR3: TGTGCCAGCAGTGAAAAGGCCAGGGTTGGGCAGTTCCTC.

Notes on this clonotype: A single base is all that separates this from a far larger clone, so a read error is likely. The CDR3 DNA sequence: TGTGCCAACAGTTCCTACAGGGAAGAGACCCAGTACTTC. It is translated as CANSSYREETQYF. The V and J genes are TRBV6-9 and TRBJ2-5; TRBD1 is a possible D gene (6 bases). Germline V gene lookup returns CDR1 MNHGY and CDR2 SVAAGI. The CDR3 spans 13 residues.

The chain carries TRBV19 and TRBJ2-7; no clear D. There are 13 residues in the CDR3. Germline values: CDR1 LNHDA, CDR2 SQIVND (reference sequence). Trimming took 2 bases from V and 2 from J, leaving 7 bases between them. The CDR3 loop is CASSIFPAYEQYF. In DNA form, the CDR3 reads TGTGCCAGTAGTATATTCCCGGCCTACGAGCAGTACTTC.

This clonotype has more than one count but fewer than ten. CDR3: CASSSTGGLAKNIQYF. The CDR3 nucleotides read TGTGCCAGCAGCTCCACGGGGGGTCTAGCCAAAAACATTCAGTACTTC. The chain carries TRBV7-9 and TRBJ2-4, with TRBD2 identical over 7 bases. The germline V gene encodes CDR1 SEHNR and CDR2 FQNEAQ (reference sequence). The CDR3 spans 16 residues. Trimming took 4 bases from V and 0 from J; bases not matched to a gene: 6. The full variable domain, its missing parts supplied by reference TRBV7-9 and TRBJ2-4, is DTGVSQNPRHKITKRGQNVTFRCDPISEHNRLYWYRQTLGQGPEFLTYFQNEAQLEKSRLLSDRFSAERPKGSFSTLEIQRTEQGDSAMYLCASSSTGGLAKNIQYFGAGTRLSVL.

The V call is TRBV7-2, the J call TRBJ2-4; possibly TRBD1 for D (5 bases). CDR3 length equals 18 residues. Germline lookup yields CDR1 SGHTA and CDR2 FQGNSA. With 1 base removed from V and 0 bases from J, the gap between germline ends came to 16 bases. The DNA for the CDR3 is TGTGCCAGCAGCTTAGGGGCCAGGGCAGGGCTAGCCAAAAACATTCAGTACTTC. This translates into CASSLGARAGLAKNIQYF.

This clonotype was seen repeatedly, ten times or more. V usage is TRBV5-1 and J usage is TRBJ2-7; 8 bases are a match to TRBD2. CDR3 size: 16 residues. From germline, CDR1 is SGHRS and CDR2 YFSETQ. The V segment lost 0 bases and the J segment 2 bases; nucleotides outside the gene matches: 7. CDR3 loop: CASSLARGSGTYEQYF. CDR3 bases: TGCGCCAGCAGCTTGGCCCGGGGTAGCGGGACCTACGAGCAGTACTTC.

This clonotype was counted at least ten times. The rearrangement joins TRBV7-8 to TRBJ1-3, with 7 positions matching TRBD1. This CDR3 spans 14 amino acids. Germline loops: CDR1 SGHVS, CDR2 FQNEAQ. J gave up 2 bases and V 5 bases, and 3 bases lay outside the gene matches. This CDR3 is CASSHGTAGNTIYF. As DNA, the CDR3 is TGTGCCAGCAGCCACGGGACAGCTGGAAACACCATATATTTT. Filled out from reference TRBV7-8 and TRBJ1-3, the complete variable domain reads GAGVSQSPRYKVAKRGQDVALRCDPISGHVSLFWYQQALGQGPEFLTYFQNEAQLDKSGLPSDRFFAERPEGSVSTLKIQRTQQEDSAVYLCASSHGTAGNTIYFGEGSWLTVV.

This clonotype was seen ten or more times. The chain uses TRBV6-5 and TRBJ2-2; perhaps TRBD2 as D (5 bases). CDR1 MNHEY and CDR2 SVGAGI come from the germline V gene. The CDR3 is 17 residues long. V was shortened by 0 bases and J by 0 bases, with 11 bases between the two germline ends. The CDR3 nucleotides read TGTGCCAGCAGTTACTCGAAGAGAGGGACGAACACCGGGGAGCTGTTTTTT. It translates to CASSYSKRGTNTGELFF.

The rearrangement links TRBV4-1 to TRBJ2-3; 15 bases fit TRBD2. The CDR3 sequence is 18 residues long. Germline trimming cut 3 bases from V and 6 bases from J; bases unmatched to any gene: 10. Germline values: CDR1 MGHRA, CDR2 YSYEKL. In DNA, the CDR3 is TGCGCCAGCAGCCAGGATAGGACTAGCGGGAGGGGTGGGGATACGCAGTATTTT. Translating it yields CASSQDRTSGRGGDTQYF.

This clonotype was found many times. The chain recombines TRBV29-1 with TRBJ2-7; D call uncertain. The germline V gene has CDR1 SQVTM and CDR2 ANQGSEA. The CDR3 is 10 amino acids. V was shortened by 7 bases and J by 3 bases, with 7 bases between the two germline ends. CDR3 sequence: CSAGDYEQYF. CDR3 coding DNA: TGCAGCGCCGGCGACTACGAGCAGTACTTC.

As concerns this clonotype: This sequence may be a read error, since a much larger clone differs from it by one base. In DNA form, the CDR3 reads TGTGCCAGCAGAGCACAAGGGATCTACAATCGGCCCCAGCATTTT. Translated: CASRAQGIYNRPQHF. The chain recombines TRBV6-2 or TRBV6-3 with TRBJ1-5; D gene uncertain. The CDR3 has 15 residues. The germline V gene has CDR1 MNHEY and CDR2 SVGEGT.

This clonotype was seen ten or more times. The chain has TRBV11-2 and TRBJ2-4; TRBD1 agrees at 9 bases. The CDR3 sequence is 13 residues long. From germline, CDR1 is SGHAT and CDR2 FQNNGV. The V gene end was trimmed by 7 bases and the J gene end by 10 bases; junction bases not matched to a gene: 8. In DNA, the CDR3 is TGTGCCAGCACCCCCCGGGACAGGGATATTCAGTACTTC. This encodes CASTPRDRDIQYF.

This chain joins TRBV19 and TRBJ1-6; D unclear. The germline V gene has CDR1 LNHDA and CDR2 SQIVND (reference sequence). The CDR3 consists of 15 residues. V shed 5 bases and J shed 5 bases, with 13 bases lying between them. The CDR3 DNA reads TGTGCCAGTAGTGCCACGGGTGGTCATAATTCACCCCTCCACTTT. This translates into CASSATGGHNSPLHF.

This clonotype was seen repeatedly, ten times or more. The gene calls are TRBV20-1 and TRBJ2-1; the D gene is possibly TRBD1 (6 bases). This CDR3 has 11 residues. CDR1 and CDR2 (germline): DFQATT, SNEGSKA (reference sequence). The V end lost 5 bases, the J end lost 4 bases, and 6 bases lay between the germline ends. The CDR3 loop is CSAGQYNEQFF. CDR3 in DNA: TGCAGTGCTGGACAGTACAATGAGCAGTTCTTC.